These T cell receptor beta chains were read from a single sample in a study of beta chain features in type 1 diabetes. Clones were sequenced by immunoSEQ multiplex PCR, and TCRdb holds only the in-frame ones, with some missing. The data show roughly 300,000 clones, 9.3% seen once. Sample: central memory CD4+ T cells from blood. The receptor source for this set is a young man with type 1 diabetes. Each CDR3 is given with its conserved first and last residue. A D gene is named only where the DNA matches it firmly. Size is omitted from some rows. Given values are once, few, many or a class for expanded clones.

j_call: TRBJ2-3; d_call: TRBD2; clone_size: few; v_call: TRBV7-2; cdr3_nt: TGTGCCAGCAGCTTACGCGGGGGGTACACAGATACGCAGTATTTT; cdr3_aa: CASSLRGGYTDTQYF
j_call: TRBJ1-5; d_call: TRBD1; clone_size: NA; v_call: TRBV19; cdr3_nt: TGTGCCAGTAGTGCACAGGGACAGCTGAATCAGCCCCAGCATTTT; cdr3_aa: CASSAQGQLNQPQHF
j_call: TRBJ2-3; d_call: NA; clone_size: NA; v_call: TRBV4-3; cdr3_nt: TGCGCCAGCAGCCAAGCGCCACTCCCCACAGATACGCAGTATTTT; cdr3_aa: CASSQAPLPTDTQYF
j_call: TRBJ1-1; d_call: NA; clone_size: NA; v_call: TRBV9; cdr3_nt: TGTGCCAGCAGCCAGGGTTCGGCCCTGAACACTGAAGCTTTCTTT; cdr3_aa: CASSQGSALNTEAFF
j_call: TRBJ2-5; d_call: NA; clone_size: NA; v_call: TRBV13; cdr3_nt: TGTGCCAGCAGCTTTCAACAGGGAATGGAGACCCAGTACTTC; cdr3_aa: CASSFQQGMETQYF
j_call: TRBJ2-3; d_call: NA; clone_size: few; v_call: TRBV29-1; cdr3_nt: TGCAGCGTTGAAGATCGGAATCAGGGAACAGATACGCAGTATTTT; cdr3_aa: CSVEDRNQGTDTQYF
j_call: TRBJ1-1; d_call: NA; clone_size: NA; v_call: TRBV19; cdr3_nt: TGTGCCAGTAGTATGACCAGGGTGAACACTGAAGCTTTCTTT; cdr3_aa: CASSMTRVNTEAFF
j_call: TRBJ1-2; d_call: NA; clone_size: NA; v_call: TRBV6-5; cdr3_nt: TGTGCCAGCAGTTACTCGAATGAGGGGCTCTATGGCTACACCTTC; cdr3_aa: CASSYSNEGLYGYTF
j_call: TRBJ2-1; d_call: TRBD2; clone_size: NA; v_call: TRBV7-2; cdr3_nt: TGTGCCAGCAATGCGGGGGGGTCCTACAATGAGCAGTTCTTC; cdr3_aa: CASNAGGSYNEQFF
j_call: TRBJ2-7; d_call: NA; clone_size: NA; v_call: TRBV6-5; cdr3_nt: TGTGCCAGCAGACGACAGGCAACCTACGAGCAGTACTTC; cdr3_aa: CASRRQATYEQYF
j_call: TRBJ2-7; d_call: TRBD2; clone_size: many; v_call: TRBV28; cdr3_nt: TGTGCCAGCAGATCTAGCGGGGCCTCCTACGAGCAGTACTTC; cdr3_aa: CASRSSGASYEQYF
j_call: TRBJ2-3; d_call: NA; clone_size: NA; v_call: TRBV18; cdr3_nt: TGTGCCAGCTCACCACCGCCGGGACTTGGCACAGATACGCAGTATTTT; cdr3_aa: CASSPPPGLGTDTQYF
j_call: TRBJ2-5; d_call: TRBD1; clone_size: few; v_call: TRBV4-3; cdr3_nt: TGCGCCAGCAGCCAAGGACAGGGGGGTGGAGAGACCCAGTACTTC; cdr3_aa: CASSQGQGGGETQYF
j_call: TRBJ2-7; d_call: NA; clone_size: NA; v_call: TRBV2; cdr3_nt: TGTGCCAGCAGTGAACAGGCGGGGGAGCAGTACTTC; cdr3_aa: CASSEQAGEQYF
j_call: TRBJ2-3; d_call: NA; clone_size: many; v_call: TRBV14; cdr3_nt: TGTGCCAGCAGCCTGGGGAGCCTCGTCACAGATACGCAGTATTTT; cdr3_aa: CASSLGSLVTDTQYF
j_call: TRBJ2-7; d_call: TRBD2; clone_size: NA; v_call: TRBV4-3; cdr3_nt: TGCGCCAGCAGCCAAGAATTAGCGGGGGGGCCCTACGAGCAGTACTTC; cdr3_aa: CASSQELAGGPYEQYF
j_call: TRBJ2-1; d_call: TRBD1; clone_size: few; v_call: TRBV5-8; cdr3_nt: TGTGCCAGCAGCCGGACAGGCCCCCAGTTCTTC; cdr3_aa: CASSRTGPQFF
j_call: TRBJ2-7; d_call: TRBD2; clone_size: few; v_call: TRBV2; cdr3_nt: TGTGCCAGCAGTGTGGGTCTAGCGGTCTACGAGCAGTACTTC; cdr3_aa: CASSVGLAVYEQYF
j_call: TRBJ2-7; d_call: TRBD1; clone_size: NA; v_call: TRBV5-6; cdr3_nt: TGTGCCAGCAGCTTCCCCGGGACAGGGTCCTACGAGCAGTACTTC; cdr3_aa: CASSFPGTGSYEQYF
j_call: TRBJ2-5; d_call: NA; clone_size: few; v_call: TRBV9; cdr3_nt: TGTGCCAGCAGTCCGCCGGGCCGGGGAGAGACCCAGTACTTC; cdr3_aa: CASSPPGRGETQYF
j_call: TRBJ1-1; d_call: NA; clone_size: many; v_call: TRBV15; cdr3_nt: TGTGCCACCAGCAGAGTGACTCCGGGCCACACTGAAGCTTTCTTT; cdr3_aa: CATSRVTPGHTEAFF
j_call: TRBJ2-3; d_call: NA; clone_size: few; v_call: TRBV30; cdr3_nt: TGTGCCTGGAGTGAGGGAGATACGCAGTATTTT; cdr3_aa: CAWSEGDTQYF
j_call: TRBJ1-5; d_call: NA; clone_size: many; v_call: TRBV30; cdr3_nt: TGTGCCTGGAGTACGGATAGCAATCAGCCCCAGCATTTT; cdr3_aa: CAWSTDSNQPQHF
j_call: TRBJ2-3; d_call: NA; clone_size: few; v_call: TRBV9; cdr3_nt: TGTGCCAGCAAGAGGGGGGGAAGCACAGATACGCAGTATTTT; cdr3_aa: CASKRGGSTDTQYF
j_call: TRBJ2-7; d_call: TRBD1; clone_size: few; v_call: TRBV5-6; cdr3_nt: TGTGCCAGCAGCCGGGGACAGGGAGACGAGCAGTACTTC; cdr3_aa: CASSRGQGDEQYF
j_call: TRBJ1-2; d_call: TRBD1; clone_size: many; v_call: TRBV4-1; cdr3_nt: TGCGCCAGCAGCCAAGATCCAGGGGGCAGCTATGGCTACACCTTC; cdr3_aa: CASSQDPGGSYGYTF
j_call: TRBJ2-1; d_call: TRBD2; clone_size: few; v_call: TRBV7-2; cdr3_nt: TGTGCCAGCAGCTTATCCCCAGCGGGGGGGAATGAGCAGTTCTTC; cdr3_aa: CASSLSPAGGNEQFF
j_call: TRBJ1-5; d_call: NA; clone_size: NA; v_call: TRBV10-3; cdr3_nt: TGTGCCATCAGGGACTTCAATCAGCCCCAGCATTTT; cdr3_aa: CAIRDFNQPQHF
j_call: TRBJ2-5; d_call: NA; clone_size: NA; v_call: TRBV7-2; cdr3_nt: TGTGCCAGCAGCCAGCTAGCTGCCGAGACCCAGTACTTC; cdr3_aa: CASSQLAAETQYF
j_call: TRBJ2-3; d_call: TRBD2; clone_size: NA; v_call: TRBV6-4; cdr3_nt: TGTGCCAGCAGTGTAGATTGGCTAGCGGGAAATACGCAGTATTTT; cdr3_aa: CASSVDWLAGNTQYF
j_call: TRBJ1-6; d_call: NA; clone_size: few; v_call: TRBV6-6; cdr3_nt: TGTGCCAGCAGTTACGGGGACTCAAATTCACCCCTCCACTTT; cdr3_aa: CASSYGDSNSPLHF
j_call: TRBJ2-1; d_call: NA; clone_size: few; v_call: TRBV29-1; cdr3_nt: TGCAGCGGGCGGTTCGGGGCGCAACAGCAGTTCTTC; cdr3_aa: CSGRFGAQQQFF
j_call: TRBJ1-1; d_call: NA; clone_size: few; v_call: TRBV15; cdr3_nt: TGTGCCACCAGCAGAGATCGGGGTGGTGGAGAAGCTTTCTTT; cdr3_aa: CATSRDRGGGEAFF
j_call: TRBJ2-1; d_call: NA; clone_size: NA; v_call: TRBV9; cdr3_nt: TGTGCCAGCAGCACCCGGGCGGACAGCTATGAGCAGTTCTTC; cdr3_aa: CASSTRADSYEQFF
j_call: TRBJ2-7; d_call: TRBD2; clone_size: many; v_call: TRBV27; cdr3_nt: TGTGCCAGCAGTTTAAGGAGCGGGGGGAGCTCCTACGAGCAGTACTTC; cdr3_aa: CASSLRSGGSSYEQYF
j_call: TRBJ1-2; d_call: TRBD1; clone_size: few; v_call: TRBV23-1; cdr3_nt: TGCGCCAGTCCCGGACAGGGAACCAACTATGGCTACACCTTC; cdr3_aa: CASPGQGTNYGYTF
j_call: TRBJ2-1; d_call: TRBD2; clone_size: few; v_call: TRBV5-1; cdr3_nt: TGCGCCAGCAGTTTCCGCGGGGGAGGAAAACATGAGCAGTTCTTC; cdr3_aa: CASSFRGGGKHEQFF
j_call: TRBJ1-5; d_call: NA; clone_size: many; v_call: TRBV7-2; cdr3_nt: TGTGCCAGCAGAGGAATCGGGGATCAGCCCCAGCATTTT; cdr3_aa: CASRGIGDQPQHF
j_call: TRBJ2-1; d_call: NA; clone_size: many; v_call: TRBV20-1; cdr3_nt: TGCAGTGCTAGCCCTAATGAGCAGTTCTTC; cdr3_aa: CSASPNEQFF
j_call: TRBJ1-3; d_call: NA; clone_size: few; v_call: TRBV6-5; cdr3_nt: TGTGCCAGCACACATGGAAACACCATATATTTT; cdr3_aa: CASTHGNTIYF
j_call: TRBJ1-3; d_call: TRBD1; clone_size: many; v_call: TRBV14; cdr3_nt: TGTGCCAGCAGCTGGACCGGGACAGGGCAAGGAAACACCATATATTTT; cdr3_aa: CASSWTGTGQGNTIYF
j_call: TRBJ2-5; d_call: NA; clone_size: few; v_call: TRBV9; cdr3_nt: TGTGCCAGCAGTTACCAGGGGGGGCCTGAGACCCAGTACTTC; cdr3_aa: CASSYQGGPETQYF
j_call: TRBJ2-7; d_call: TRBD2; clone_size: many; v_call: TRBV10-3; cdr3_nt: TGTGCCATCAGTGAGCCTAGCGGGGGTGCTTCTGGGGAGCAGTACTTC; cdr3_aa: CAISEPSGGASGEQYF
j_call: TRBJ1-4; d_call: TRBD1; clone_size: NA; v_call: TRBV7-9; cdr3_nt: TGTGCCAGCAGCCCCCAGGGGGAGGAAAAACTGTTTTTT; cdr3_aa: CASSPQGEEKLFF
j_call: TRBJ2-7; d_call: NA; clone_size: few; v_call: TRBV11-2; cdr3_nt: TGTGCCAGCAGCTTAGGTTACTCCTCCTACGAGCAGTACTTC; cdr3_aa: CASSLGYSSYEQYF
j_call: TRBJ1-5; d_call: NA; clone_size: few; v_call: TRBV30; cdr3_nt: TGTGCCTGGAGTGTAAAGTCGAACGTCCACAATCAGCCCCAGCATTTT; cdr3_aa: CAWSVKSNVHNQPQHF
j_call: TRBJ1-5; d_call: NA; clone_size: NA; v_call: TRBV2; cdr3_nt: TGTGCCAGCAGTATACGCGGAGGAAGCAATCAGCCCCAGCATTTT; cdr3_aa: CASSIRGGSNQPQHF
j_call: TRBJ1-2; d_call: TRBD1; clone_size: NA; v_call: TRBV18; cdr3_nt: TGTGCCAGCTCACAAAGACAGGGAGGTAATGGCTACACCTTC; cdr3_aa: CASSQRQGGNGYTF
j_call: TRBJ1-5; d_call: TRBD1; clone_size: few; v_call: TRBV5-4; cdr3_nt: TGTGCCAGCAGCCCACCCCAGACAGGGTATCAGCCCCAGCATTTT; cdr3_aa: CASSPPQTGYQPQHF
j_call: TRBJ2-3; d_call: NA; clone_size: few; v_call: TRBV18; cdr3_nt: TGTGCCAGCTCACCAGACAGATTTACGCAGTATTTT; cdr3_aa: CASSPDRFTQYF
j_call: TRBJ1-2; d_call: NA; clone_size: NA; v_call: TRBV4-2; cdr3_nt: TGTGCCAGCAGCCTAAAGGGAGGCTACACCTTC; cdr3_aa: CASSLKGGYTF
j_call: TRBJ2-7; d_call: TRBD1; clone_size: NA; v_call: TRBV6-6; cdr3_nt: TGTGCCACCTCGAGACCCGGGACAGCGATTTACGAGCAGTACTTC; cdr3_aa: CATSRPGTAIYEQYF
j_call: TRBJ2-1; d_call: NA; clone_size: few; v_call: TRBV7-2; cdr3_nt: TGTGCCAGCTCCCGACCTATCTCCTACAATGAGCAGTTCTTC; cdr3_aa: CASSRPISYNEQFF
j_call: TRBJ1-2; d_call: NA; clone_size: few; v_call: TRBV7-2; cdr3_nt: TGTGCCAGCAGCTTAGGACACTATGGCTACACCTTC; cdr3_aa: CASSLGHYGYTF
j_call: TRBJ2-3; d_call: NA; clone_size: NA; v_call: TRBV27; cdr3_nt: TGTGCCAGCAGTTTATCGAGAGGGCCATGGAATTTT; cdr3_aa: CASSLSRGPWNF
j_call: TRBJ1-6; d_call: TRBD1; clone_size: few; v_call: TRBV6-5; cdr3_nt: TGTGCCAGCAGTCCTCAGCAGGGGGCCGGTTCACCCCTCCACTTT; cdr3_aa: CASSPQQGAGSPLHF
j_call: TRBJ1-2; d_call: TRBD1; clone_size: NA; v_call: TRBV2; cdr3_nt: TGTGCCAGCAGGGGGACAGGGCGAGCCTATGGCTACACCTTC; cdr3_aa: CASRGTGRAYGYTF